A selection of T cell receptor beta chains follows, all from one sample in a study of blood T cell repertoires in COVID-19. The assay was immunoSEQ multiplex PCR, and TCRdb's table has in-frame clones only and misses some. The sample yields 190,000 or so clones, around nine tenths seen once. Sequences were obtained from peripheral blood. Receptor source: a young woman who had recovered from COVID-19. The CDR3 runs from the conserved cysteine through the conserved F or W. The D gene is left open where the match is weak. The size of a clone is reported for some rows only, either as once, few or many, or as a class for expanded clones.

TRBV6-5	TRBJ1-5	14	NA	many	CASKGGAGNQPQHF	TGTGCCAGCAAGGGAGGGGCAGGGAATCAGCCCCAGCATTTT
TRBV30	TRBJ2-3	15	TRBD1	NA	CAWKPGTGKTDTQYF	TGTGCCTGGAAGCCCGGGACAGGGAAAACAGATACGCAGTATTTT
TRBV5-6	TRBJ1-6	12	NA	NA	CASSTGPTALHF	TGTGCCAGCAGCACCGGTCCCACGGCCCTCCACTTT
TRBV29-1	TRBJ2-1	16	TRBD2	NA	CSASRTSGGSYNEQFF	TGCAGCGCAAGTCGGACTAGCGGGGGCTCCTACAATGAGCAGTTCTTC
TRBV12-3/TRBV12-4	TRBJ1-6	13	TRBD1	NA	CASTPGGNSPLHF	TGTGCCAGCACCCCAGGGGGGAATTCACCCCTCCACTTT
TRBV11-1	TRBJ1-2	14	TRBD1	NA	CASSEGQGNYGYTF	TGTGCCAGCAGCGAGGGACAGGGGAACTATGGCTACACCTTC
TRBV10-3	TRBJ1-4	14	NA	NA	CASGEGATNEKLFF	TGTGCGTCTGGGGAGGGGGCAACTAATGAAAAACTGTTTTTT
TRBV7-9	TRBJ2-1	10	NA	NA	CASSHNEQFF	TGTGCCAGCAGCCATAATGAGCAGTTCTTC
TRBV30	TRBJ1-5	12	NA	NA	CAWSGRNQPQHF	TGTGCCTGGAGTGGTAGAAATCAGCCCCAGCATTTT
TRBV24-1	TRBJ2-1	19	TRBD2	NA	CATSDFKSVLAGKYNEQFF	TGTGCCACCAGTGATTTTAAGTCCGTACTAGCGGGCAAGTACAATGAGCAGTTCTTC
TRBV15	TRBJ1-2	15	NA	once	CATSRAGTGNYGYTF	TGTGCCACCAGCAGAGCTGGAACAGGGAACTATGGCTACACCTTC
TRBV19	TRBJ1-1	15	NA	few	CASRVVGNADTEAFF	TGTGCCAGTAGAGTGGTCGGGAATGCGGACACTGAAGCTTTCTTT
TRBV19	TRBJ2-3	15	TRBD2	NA	CASSIGGRSPDTQYF	TGTGCCAGTAGTATCGGCGGGAGGAGCCCAGATACGCAGTATTTT
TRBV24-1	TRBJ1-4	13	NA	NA	CATSGRGDEKLFF	TGTGCCACCAGTGGGCGGGGGGATGAAAAACTGTTTTTT
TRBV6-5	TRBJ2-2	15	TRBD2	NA	CASSLLAVNTGELFF	TGTGCCAGCAGTCTGCTAGCGGTGAACACCGGGGAGCTGTTTTTT
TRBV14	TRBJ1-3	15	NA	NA	CASSLLEGGGNTIYF	TGTGCCAGCAGCCTCTTGGAGGGAGGCGGAAACACCATATATTTT
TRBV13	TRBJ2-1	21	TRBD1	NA	CASSPNDPPGQGAFSYNEQFF	TGTGCCAGCAGCCCGAACGACCCCCCGGGACAGGGGGCATTTTCCTACAATGAGCAGTTCTTC
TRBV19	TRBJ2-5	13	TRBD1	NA	CASSIGQAETQYF	TGTGCCAGTAGTATTGGACAGGCCGAGACCCAGTACTTC
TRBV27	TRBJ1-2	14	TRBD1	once	CASSPSGQRLGYTF	TGTGCCAGCAGTCCTTCGGGACAGCGCTTAGGCTACACCTTC
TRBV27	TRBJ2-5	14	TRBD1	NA	CASSRQGMGETQYF	TGTGCCAGCAGCCGACAGGGGATGGGGGAGACCCAGTACTTC
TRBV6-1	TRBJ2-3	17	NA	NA	CASSESTGLFPTDTQYF	TGTGCCAGCAGTGAATCTACAGGTCTGTTTCCCACAGATACGCAGTATTTT
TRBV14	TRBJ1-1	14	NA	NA	CASSQIGGVAEAFF	TGTGCCAGCAGCCAAATAGGGGGGGTAGCTGAAGCTTTCTTT
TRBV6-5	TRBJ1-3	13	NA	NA	CASATGSGNTIYF	TGTGCCAGCGCGACAGGCTCTGGGAACACCATATATTTT
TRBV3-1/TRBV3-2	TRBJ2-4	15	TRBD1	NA	CASSHAGGTKNIQYF	TGTGCCAGCAGCCATGCAGGGGGAACCAAAAACATTCAGTACTTC
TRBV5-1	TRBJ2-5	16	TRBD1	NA	CASSSRQGSVRETQYF	TGCGCCAGCAGCTCCCGACAGGGATCAGTCAGGGAGACCCAGTACTTC